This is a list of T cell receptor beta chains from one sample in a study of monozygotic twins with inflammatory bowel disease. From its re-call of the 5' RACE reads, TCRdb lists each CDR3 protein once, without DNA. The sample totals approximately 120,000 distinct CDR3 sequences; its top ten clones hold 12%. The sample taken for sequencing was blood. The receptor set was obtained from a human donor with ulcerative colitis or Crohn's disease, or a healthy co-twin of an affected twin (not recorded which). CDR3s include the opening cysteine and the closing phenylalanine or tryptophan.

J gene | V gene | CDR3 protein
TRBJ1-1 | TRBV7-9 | CASSLGTGGDTEAFF
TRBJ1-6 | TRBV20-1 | CSATGTGGLKADSPLHF
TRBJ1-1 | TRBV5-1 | CASRRGTGLTEAFF
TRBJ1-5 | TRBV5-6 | CASSLVGDYQPQHF
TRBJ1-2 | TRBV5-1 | CASSLAMNSYGYTF
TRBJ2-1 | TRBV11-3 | CASSSGQINSYNEQFF
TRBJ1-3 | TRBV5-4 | CASSLDIGASGNTIYF
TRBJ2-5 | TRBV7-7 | CASSPRMGTQETQYF
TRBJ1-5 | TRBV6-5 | CASSYSLGNQPQHF
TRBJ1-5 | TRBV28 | CASSPRGAGSDQPQHF
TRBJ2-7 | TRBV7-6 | CASSLARESYYEQYF
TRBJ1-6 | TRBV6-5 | CASSLTRERLHF
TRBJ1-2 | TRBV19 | CASSILSTGDYGYTF
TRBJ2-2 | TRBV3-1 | CASSPPHLIRGGELFF
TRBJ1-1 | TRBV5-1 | CASSLVSQGITEAFF
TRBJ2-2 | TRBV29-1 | CSVEVPDRAVGTGELFF
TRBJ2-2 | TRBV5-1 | CASSLATGNTGELFF
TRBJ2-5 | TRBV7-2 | CASTPESQETQYF
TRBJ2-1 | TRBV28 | CATKEVMRTKQFF
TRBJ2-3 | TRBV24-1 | CATSDLHRHTQYF
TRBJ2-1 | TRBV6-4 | CASSAIPGNEQFF
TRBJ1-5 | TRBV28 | CASSAYRGPSNQPQHF
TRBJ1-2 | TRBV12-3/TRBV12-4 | CASSLVGAETNYGYTF
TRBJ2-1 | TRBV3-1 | CASSQAGGPKQFF
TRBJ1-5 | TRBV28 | CASSLGGGSGEPQHF
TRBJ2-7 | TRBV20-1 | CSASTGLGYEQYF
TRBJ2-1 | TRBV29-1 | CSVRGGVVYEQFF
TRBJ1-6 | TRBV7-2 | CASSSRTGNSPLHF
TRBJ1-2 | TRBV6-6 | CASSGRQGDGYTF
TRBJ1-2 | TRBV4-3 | CASSQGAGLYGYTF
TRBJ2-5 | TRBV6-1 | CASSGDRTGETQYF
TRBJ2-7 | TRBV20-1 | CSARDRRRSSYEQYF
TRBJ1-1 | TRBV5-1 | CASSLRPGGAGTEAFF
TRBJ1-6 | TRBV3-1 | CASSQGALDSPLHF
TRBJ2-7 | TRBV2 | CASSESQSPYEQYF
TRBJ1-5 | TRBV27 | CASSLSMGEGNQPQHF
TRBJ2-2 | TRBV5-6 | CASSPVGAGELFF
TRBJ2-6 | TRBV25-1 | CASSEYYTPGANVLTF
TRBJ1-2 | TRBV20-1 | CSAPHHFYGYTF
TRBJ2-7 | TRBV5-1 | CASSGTGLRSYEQYF
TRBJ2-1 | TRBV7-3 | CASSDTSSYNEQFF
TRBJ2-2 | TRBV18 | CASSPPLAGGTGELFF
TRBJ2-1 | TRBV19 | CASSTSLPGDNEQFF
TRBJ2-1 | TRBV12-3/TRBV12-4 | CASSFGQGNEQFF
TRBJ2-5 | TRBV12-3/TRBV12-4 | CASSSRVAGTKTQYF
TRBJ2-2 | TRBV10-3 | CAISGTGGFGDTGELFF
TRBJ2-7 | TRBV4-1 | CASSQEESGQSYEQYF
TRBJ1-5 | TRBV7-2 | CASSFDSPGPQHF
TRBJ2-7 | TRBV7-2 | CVSSLDRLAGGYEQYF
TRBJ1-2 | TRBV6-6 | CASTLVPPYGYTF
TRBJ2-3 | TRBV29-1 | CSVYRDRDGDTQYF
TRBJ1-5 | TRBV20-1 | CSARAGDNQPQHF
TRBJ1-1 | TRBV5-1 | CASSLQGALNTEAFF